This T cell receptor (beta chain) originates from a study of spatial heterogeneity in lung cancer. This clonotype was observed at least ten times. In TCRdb, the 5' RACE reads were re-called with MiXCR into one record per CDR3 protein. The top ten clones hold about 30% of a sample with 30,000 to 45,000 distinct CDR3 sequences, less than 9% of them seen once. V was trimmed by 4 bases and J by 5 bases, leaving 14 bases between them. Looked up from germline, CDR1 is SGHAT and CDR2 is FQNNGV. The CDR3 runs 14 residues. Noted time point: sample taken at primary tumor resection. This chain uses TRBV11-2 with TRBJ2-5, with D possibly TRBD2 on 5 matching bases. The TCR sequence derives from a female donor with early-stage non-small cell lung cancer. This sample comprised PBMCs, obtained at surgery. CDR3 sequence (DNA): TGTGCCAGCAGCTCGCGGACTGTAGGGGAGACCCAGTACTTC. Translating it yields CASSSRTVGETQYF.